Below, 19 T cell receptor beta chains from the same sample are listed, as sequenced in a study of cytomegalovirus exposure and HLA in healthy donors. The protocol was immunoSEQ multiplex PCR, while the TCRdb copy is restricted to in-frame clones and leaves out a portion. Counted here are some 110,000 clones, about 93% occurring once; the ten biggest clones make up roughly 1.2%. The sequenced sample consisted of PBMCs. The receptors here all came from a woman aged 18-29 years in good health and CMV-seronegative.

This clone showed up just once. The chain couples TRBV29-1 to TRBJ1-2; a weak D match, TRBD1 (6 bases). V lost 7 bases and J 5 bases, leaving 23 bases between the germline ends. Germline V gene data show CDR1 as SQVTM and CDR2 as ANQGSEA. The CDR3 is 15 residues long. The CDR3 DNA reads as TGCAGCGGCATAGGACAGCCCGGGGGGTTTTATGGCTACACCTTC. It translates to CSGIGQPGGFYGYTF.

V gene TRBV19 combines with J gene TRBJ1-1; 7 positions match TRBD1. V shed 0 bases, J shed 6 bases, and the junction held 7 bases outside the gene matches. Germline V lookup: CDR1 LNHDA, CDR2 SQIVND (reference sequence). CDR3 length: 15 residues. CDR3 nucleotides: TGTGCCAGTAGTATAGATCCGGAGGGGGCCCCTGAAGCTTTCTTT. It is translated as CASSIDPEGAPEAFF.

The rearrangement links TRBV4-1 to TRBJ1-5; D might be TRBD1 (5 bases). Germline values: CDR1 MGHRA, CDR2 YSYEKL. The CDR3 extends over 15 amino acids. Trimming removed 3 bases from V and 6 bases from J, with 15 bases in between. The CDR3 bases are TGCGCCAGCAGCCAGACCGCGGGGGACCTTCAGCCCCAGCATTTT. Encoded protein: CASSQTAGDLQPQHF.

The V and J genes are TRBV4-1 and TRBJ2-7; 7 bases align to TRBD2. V lost 1 base to trimming and J lost 0 bases; unmatched junction nucleotides: 3. CDR3 length: 15 amino acids. CDR1 and CDR2 (germline): MGHRA, YSYEKL. The CDR3 here is CASSQGRGTSYEQYF. The CDR3 DNA is TGCGCCAGCAGCCAAGGGCGGGGGACCTCCTACGAGCAGTACTTC.

The chain has TRBV5-4 and TRBJ2-3; tentatively, D is TRBD1 (6 bases). Germline V CDR1 and CDR2: SGHNT, YYREEE (reference sequence). Trimming stripped 4 bases from V and 6 bases from J, with 6 bases between. This CDR3 region has 11 residues. The CDR3 reads CASSRGDTQYF. The CDR3 DNA sequence: TGTGCCAGCAGCAGGGGGGATACGCAGTATTTT.

The V call is TRBV7-2, the J call TRBJ2-7, with 8 bases matching TRBD1. V was pared by 6 bases and J by 0 bases, with 7 bases of the junction left unmatched. Germline assignment: CDR1 SGHTA and CDR2 FQGNSA. CDR3 length: 15 residues. The CDR3 DNA reads as TGTGCCAGCAGGTACCGGGACAGGAGCTCCTACGAGCAGTACTTC. Residues: CASRYRDRSSYEQYF.

The chain joins TRBV5-1 to TRBJ1-1; D is unclear. V shed 6 bases and J shed 7 bases, with 19 bases lying between them. Germline V CDR1 and CDR2: SGHRS, YFSETQ. This CDR3 is built from 14 residues. CDR3 nucleotides: TGCGCCAGCAATGGCGGGGTGTCAAATGTTGAAGCTTTCTTT. It is translated as CASNGGVSNVEAFF.

This clone was counted once. This chain uses TRBV6-6 with TRBJ1-1; D unresolved. With 3 bases removed from V and 0 bases from J, the gap between germline ends came to 8 bases. This CDR3 has 14 residues. CDR1 and CDR2 (germline): MNHNY, SVGAGI (reference sequence). The CDR3: CASSYQNMNTEAFF. Here the CDR3 DNA reads TGTGCCAGCAGTTATCAGAATATGAACACTGAAGCTTTCTTT.

This chain links TRBV6-5 with TRBJ1-2, with 12 bases matching TRBD1. V trimming: 4 bases; J trimming: 6 bases; junction bases outside the gene matches: 6. The CDR3 is 15 residues long. The germline CDR1 and CDR2 sequences are MNHEY and SVGAGI. CDR3 protein: CASSSGQGARDGYTF. The CDR3 DNA reads TGTGCCAGCAGTTCGGGACAGGGGGCGAGAGATGGCTACACCTTC.

The chain combines TRBV10-3 with TRBJ2-7; 11 bases align to TRBD1. The CDR3 runs 15 residues. Germline assignment: CDR1 ENHRY and CDR2 SYGVKD. The J segment lost 3 bases and the V segment lost 9 bases, leaving 10 bases of the junction unmatched. The CDR3 DNA follows: TGTGCCATATCAGTTGGGACAGGGGGTGGCTACGAGCAGTACTTC. Residues: CAISVGTGGGYEQYF.

This chain uses TRBV13 with TRBJ2-7; D may be TRBD1 (6 bases). V was shortened by 1 base and J by 7 bases, with 14 bases between the two germline ends. The V gene's germline CDR1 is PRHDT and CDR2 FYEKMQ (reference sequence). The CDR3 totals 14 residues. The DNA of the CDR3 is TGTGCCAGCAGCTTAGAGGTCCGAAGGGGGGAGCAGTACTTC. Amino acid sequence: CASSLEVRRGEQYF.

V gene TRBV14 combines with J gene TRBJ1-3, with TRBD1 matching 11 bases. Germline V lookup: CDR1 SGHDN, CDR2 FVKESK. Trimming took 4 bases from V and 4 from J; bases not matched to a gene: 6. CDR3 size: 16 residues. CDR3: CASSPPGTGGGNTIYF. The DNA for the CDR3 is TGTGCCAGCAGCCCCCCAGGGACAGGGGGAGGAAACACCATATATTTT.

The chain is built from TRBV7-9 and TRBJ2-7, with 10 positions matching TRBD1. Trimming took 1 base from V and 2 from J; bases not matched to a gene: 5. The CDR3 extends over 16 amino acids. Germline CDR1 is SEHNR and CDR2 is FQNEAQ (reference sequence). The CDR3 sequence: CASSLGRQGATYEQYF. As DNA, the CDR3 is TGTGCCAGCAGCTTAGGCAGACAGGGGGCAACCTACGAGCAGTACTTC.

The chain's CDR3 is CASSASGANYGYTF. The CDR3, as DNA: TGTGCCAGCAGCGCCTCAGGGGCGAACTATGGCTACACCTTC. The chain links TRBV9 to TRBJ1-2; D is perhaps TRBD1 (6 bases). Germline CDR1 is SGDLS and CDR2 is YYNGEE. V was shortened by 3 bases and J by 2 bases, with 11 bases between the two germline ends. CDR3 size: 14 residues.

The chain uses TRBV7-9 and TRBJ2-2; D is ambiguous. Trimming took 3 bases from V and 5 from J, leaving 19 bases between them. From germline, CDR1 is SEHNR and CDR2 FQNEAQ (reference sequence). This CDR3 spans 17 amino acids. CDR3 sequence (DNA): TGTGCCAGCAGCTTTTACTATGTGTATGATCAAACCGGGGAGCTGTTTTTT. The encoded protein is CASSFYYVYDQTGELFF.

In its sample, this clone was seen once. The chain carries TRBV19 and TRBJ1-3, with 8 bases matching TRBD1. CDR3 length: 15 amino acids. The V segment lost 3 bases and the J segment 2 bases; nucleotides outside the gene matches: 3. Germline CDR1 is LNHDA and CDR2 is SQIVND (reference sequence). The chain's CDR3 is CASSIQGATGNTIYF. CDR3 DNA sequence: TGTGCCAGTAGTATCCAGGGGGCGACTGGAAACACCATATATTTT.

This clone has just a few counts. This chain links TRBV27 with TRBJ2-2; tentative D call: TRBD2 (5 bases). This CDR3 is 15 amino acids long. The germline CDR1 and CDR2 sequences are MNHEY and SMNVEV (reference sequence). Between the trimmed V and J ends, which lost 7 bases and 5 bases, there was a span of 17 bases. The DNA of the CDR3 is TGTGCCAGCACCTCAGAAGCTAGCAGGACCGGGGAGCTGTTTTTT. As protein: CASTSEASRTGELFF.

The chain uses TRBV2 and TRBJ2-4; a possible D gene is TRBD1 (7 bases). The V end lost 7 bases, the J end lost 7 bases, and 14 bases lay between the germline ends. The CDR3 loop spans 13 amino acids. CDR1 and CDR2 from the germline V gene are SNHLY and FYNNEI. In nucleotides, the CDR3 is TGTGCCAGCACTGCGGGACAGAACAACATTCAGTACTTC. Translating gives CASTAGQNNIQYF.

The chain uses TRBV7-9 and TRBJ2-7; possible D gene TRBD2, 5 bases. Germline V gene lookup returns CDR1 SEHNR and CDR2 FQNEAQ (reference sequence). The CDR3 extends over 14 amino acids. V lost 5 bases to trimming and J lost 2 bases, with 13 bases between them. DNA of the CDR3: TGTGCCAGCAGCCCCGCAAGCGGCGCCTACGAGCAGTACTTC. Residues: CASSPASGAYEQYF.